This T cell receptor beta chain came from a study of cytomegalovirus exposure and HLA in healthy donors. The CDR3 covers 17 residues. In germline, CDR1 is SGHAT, CDR2 FQNNGV. Trimming took off 2 bases at V and 4 bases at J, with 20 bases between the two ends. This PCR relied on a set of 60 Vbeta primers and 13 Jbeta primers. Libraries were prepared by immunoSEQ multiplex PCR; TCRdb keeps only in-frame clonotypes and omits some of them. The table shows approximately 220,000 clones, with almost 80% occurring only once. The sequenced sample was PBMCs. The chain employs TRBV11-2 and TRBJ1-2; D remains unclear. This sequence originates from a male donor in good health and CMV-seronegative. Here the CDR3 reads CASSLFAQVAYGYGYTF. CDR3 coding DNA: TGTGCCAGCAGCTTATTTGCTCAGGTTGCGTACGGCTATGGCTACACCTTC.